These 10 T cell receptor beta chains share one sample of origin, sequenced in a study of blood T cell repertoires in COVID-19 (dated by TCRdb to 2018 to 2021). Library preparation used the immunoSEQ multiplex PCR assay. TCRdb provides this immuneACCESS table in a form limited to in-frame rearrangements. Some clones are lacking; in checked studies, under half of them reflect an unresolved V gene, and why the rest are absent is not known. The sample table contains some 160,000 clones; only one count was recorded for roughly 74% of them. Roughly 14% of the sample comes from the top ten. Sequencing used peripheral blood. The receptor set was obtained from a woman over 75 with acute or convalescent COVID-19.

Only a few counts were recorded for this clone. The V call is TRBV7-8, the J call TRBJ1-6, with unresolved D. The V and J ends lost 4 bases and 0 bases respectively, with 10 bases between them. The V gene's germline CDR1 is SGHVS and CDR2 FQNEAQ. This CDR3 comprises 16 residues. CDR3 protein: CASSSLARSYNSPLHF. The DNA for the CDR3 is TGTGCCAGCAGCTCATTGGCTCGCTCCTATAATTCACCCCTCCACTTT.

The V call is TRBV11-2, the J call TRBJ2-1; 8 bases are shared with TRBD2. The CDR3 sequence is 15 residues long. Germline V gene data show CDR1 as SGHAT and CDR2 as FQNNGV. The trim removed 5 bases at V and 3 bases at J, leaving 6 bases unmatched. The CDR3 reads CASSPPAGGYNEQFF. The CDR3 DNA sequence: TGTGCCAGCAGCCCCCCCGCGGGGGGCTACAATGAGCAGTTCTTC.

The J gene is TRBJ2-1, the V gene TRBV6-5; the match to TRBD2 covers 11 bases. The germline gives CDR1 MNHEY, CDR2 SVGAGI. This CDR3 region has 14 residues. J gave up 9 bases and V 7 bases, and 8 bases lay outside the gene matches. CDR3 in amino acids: CASTLAGGWGEQFF. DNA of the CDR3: TGTGCCAGCACTCTAGCGGGGGGCTGGGGTGAGCAGTTCTTC.

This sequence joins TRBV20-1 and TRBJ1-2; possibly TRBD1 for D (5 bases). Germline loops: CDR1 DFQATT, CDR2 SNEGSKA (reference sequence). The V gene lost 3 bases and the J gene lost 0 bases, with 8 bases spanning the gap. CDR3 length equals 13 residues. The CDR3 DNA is TGCAGTGCTAGTCCCAGGGCTAACTATGGCTACACCTTC. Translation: CSASPRANYGYTF.

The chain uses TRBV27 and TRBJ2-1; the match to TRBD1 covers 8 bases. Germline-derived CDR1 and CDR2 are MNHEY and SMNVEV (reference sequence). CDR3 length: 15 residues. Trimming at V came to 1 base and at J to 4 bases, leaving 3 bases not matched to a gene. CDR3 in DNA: TGTGCCAGCAGTTTATGGGACAGGACATACAATGAGCAGTTCTTC. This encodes CASSLWDRTYNEQFF.

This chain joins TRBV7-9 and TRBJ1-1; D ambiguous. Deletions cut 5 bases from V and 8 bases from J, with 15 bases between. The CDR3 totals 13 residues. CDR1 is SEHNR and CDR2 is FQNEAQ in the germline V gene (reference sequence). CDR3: CASSRTELPEAFF. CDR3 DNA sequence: TGTGCCAGCAGCAGAACCGAACTCCCCGAAGCTTTCTTT.

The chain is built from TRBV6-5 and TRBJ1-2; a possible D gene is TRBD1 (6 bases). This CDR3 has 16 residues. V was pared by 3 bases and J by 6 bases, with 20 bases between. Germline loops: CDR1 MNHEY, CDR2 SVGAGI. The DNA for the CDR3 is TGTGCCAGCAGTTATGGCGGGGGGCAAGAGGAAAATGGCTACACCTTC. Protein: CASSYGGGQEENGYTF.

The CDR3 reads CASLALGGVTGELFF. For the CDR3, the DNA is TGTGCCTCCTTAGCGCTCGGAGGTGTGACCGGGGAGCTGTTTTTT. This rearrangement joins TRBV19 to TRBJ2-2; D may be TRBD2 (5 bases). V lost 11 bases, J lost 5 bases, and 21 bases lay in between. The CDR3 has 15 amino acids. Germline values: CDR1 LNHDA, CDR2 SQIVND (reference sequence).

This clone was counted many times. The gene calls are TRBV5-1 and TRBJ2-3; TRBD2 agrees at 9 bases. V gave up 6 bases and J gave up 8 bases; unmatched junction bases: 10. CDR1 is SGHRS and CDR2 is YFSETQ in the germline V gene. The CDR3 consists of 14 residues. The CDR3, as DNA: TGCGCCAGCACACCCGGGACTAGCTCAAGTACGCAGTATTTT. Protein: CASTPGTSSSTQYF.

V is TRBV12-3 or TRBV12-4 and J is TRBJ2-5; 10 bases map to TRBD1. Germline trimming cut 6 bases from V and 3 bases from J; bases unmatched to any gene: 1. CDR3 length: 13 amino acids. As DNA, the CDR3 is TGTGCCAGCAGGGGGACAGGGGAAGAGACCCAGTACTTC. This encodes CASRGTGEETQYF.